The present T cell receptor beta chain was sequenced within a study of shared clonotypes between healthy human individuals. Regarding the study as a whole: The authors expected sequencing depth to affect clonotype sharing among donors. Donor scarcity curtailed the genetic and exposure-history diversity represented herein.

CD45RO-negative, CCR7-positively selected cells formed the naive CD8 fraction, excluding terminally differentiated effector memory CD45RA+ cells. For this clone: Its specificity is not known.

DNA at roughly 0.2 ug, tens of thousands of T cell genomes, went into sorted-subset replicate PCRs. Using immunoSEQ multiplex PCR, the repertoire was profiled, and TCRdb retains in-frame clones only, with some absent. The table lists millions of clones, about 95% of them singletons, with around 1.1% in the top ten. The CDR3 extends over 15 amino acids. V was trimmed by 6 bases and J by 2 bases, leaving 16 bases between them. Germline V CDR1 and CDR2: SGHVS, FQNEAQ. The sequenced material came from naive CD8+ T cells sorted from blood. J is TRBJ1-2 and V is TRBV7-8; D perhaps matches TRBD1 (5 bases). The source of this sequence is a man aged 18 to 30 in good health. CDR3 loop: CASRTGGVYNYGYTF. For the CDR3, the DNA is TGTGCCAGCAGGACCGGGGGGGTATACAACTATGGCTACACCTTC.